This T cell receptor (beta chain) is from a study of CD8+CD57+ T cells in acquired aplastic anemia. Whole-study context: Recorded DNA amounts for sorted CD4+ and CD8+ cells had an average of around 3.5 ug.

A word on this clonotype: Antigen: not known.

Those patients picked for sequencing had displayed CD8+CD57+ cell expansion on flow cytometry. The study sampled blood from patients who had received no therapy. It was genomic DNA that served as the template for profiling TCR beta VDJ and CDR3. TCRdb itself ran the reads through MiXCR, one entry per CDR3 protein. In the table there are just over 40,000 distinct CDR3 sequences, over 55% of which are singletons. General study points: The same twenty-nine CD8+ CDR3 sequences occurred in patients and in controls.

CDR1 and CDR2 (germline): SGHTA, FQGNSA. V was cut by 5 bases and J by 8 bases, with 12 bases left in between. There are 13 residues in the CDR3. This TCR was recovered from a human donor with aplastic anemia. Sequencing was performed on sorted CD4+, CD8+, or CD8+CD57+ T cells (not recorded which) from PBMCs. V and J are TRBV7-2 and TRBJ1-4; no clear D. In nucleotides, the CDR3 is TGTGCCAGCAGCCTCTTGTCTGAGGAAAAACTGTTTTTT. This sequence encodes CASSLLSEEKLFF.